This T cell receptor beta chain comes out of a study of T-cell reconstitution after alpha-beta-depleted transplantation in children. General study points: Newly produced T cells mostly accounted for T-cell counts and diversity one year post-transplant. In patients about two months after transplant, alpha-beta T cells reportedly arose from several hundred expanded graft clones. TCRbeta diversity was high at day 60 in some patients (a result of surviving recipient T cells and thymic progenitors).

A TCRbeta library incorporating unique molecular identifiers was prepared. Via MiXCR, TCRdb re-called the PCR reads, giving one row per CDR3 protein. The table records 150,000 to 250,000 distinct CDR3 sequences, 5% to 7.5% of them present only once. This clonotype was seen many times. The antigen is undetermined. This TCR was recovered from a girl under two years old with combined immunodeficiency, due to receive a stem cell transplant. This sample comprised PBMCs, obtained before TCRalphabeta/CD19-depleted stem cell transplant.

The CDR3 bases are TGTGCCAGCAGCGTAGACCGAACAGGGGGCGCCTACGAGCAGTACTTC. Translating gives CASSVDRTGGAYEQYF. V usage is TRBV9 and J usage is TRBJ2-7; 9 bases match TRBD1. J lost 2 bases, V lost 0 bases, and 6 bases had no gene match. Germline-derived CDR1 and CDR2 are SGDLS and YYNGEE. The CDR3 spans 16 residues.